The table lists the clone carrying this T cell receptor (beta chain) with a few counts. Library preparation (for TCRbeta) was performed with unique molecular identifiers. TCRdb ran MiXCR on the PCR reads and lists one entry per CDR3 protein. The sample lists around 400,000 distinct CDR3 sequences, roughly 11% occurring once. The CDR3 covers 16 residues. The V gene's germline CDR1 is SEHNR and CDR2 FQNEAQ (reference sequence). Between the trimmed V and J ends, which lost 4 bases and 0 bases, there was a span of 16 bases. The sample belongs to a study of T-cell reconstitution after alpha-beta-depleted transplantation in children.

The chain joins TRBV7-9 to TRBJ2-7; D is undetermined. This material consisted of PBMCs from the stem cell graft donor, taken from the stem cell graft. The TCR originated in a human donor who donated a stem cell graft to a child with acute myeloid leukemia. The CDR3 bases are TGTGCCAGCAGCTCTTACGACGGACGCAGCTCCTACGAGCAGTACTTC. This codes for CASSSYDGRSSYEQYF.